A single sample is the source of the 2 T cell receptor beta chains below, sequenced in a study of T-cell reconstitution after alpha-beta-depleted transplantation in children. TCRbeta library preparation incorporated unique molecular identifiers. TCRdb recomputed calls from the PCR reads with MiXCR, one row per CDR3 protein. The sample consists of 450,000 to 550,000 distinct CDR3 sequences, roughly an eighth of them appearing once. The sequenced sample was PBMCs, mostly from graft donor cells, obtained 180 days after TCRalphabeta/CD19-depleted stem cell transplant. Receptors originate from a female patient aged 2-10 years who had a stem cell transplant for aplastic anemia, so the T cells may come from the graft donor.

This clonotype occurred a few times. The chain employs TRBV6-1 and TRBJ2-2; 8 bases agree with TRBD1. V lost 6 bases and J lost 10; bases outside the gene matches: 7. Germline V CDR1 and CDR2: MNHNS, SASEGT. This CDR3 region has 13 residues. CDR3 nucleotides: TGTGCCAGCAGCCTCCAGGGGGCGGAGGAGCTGTTTTTT. Translating gives CASSLQGAEELFF.

The sample holds many counts of this clonotype. One end of the junction does not line up with germline, which may come from a read error. The rearrangement links TRBV5-1 to TRBJ2-1, with a tentative D call TRBD1 (5 bases). CDR1 and CDR2 (germline): SGHRS, YFSETQ. There are 13 residues in the CDR3. CDR3 DNA sequence: TGTGCCAGCAGCTTGGGCAGGGACAATGAGCAGTTCTTC. Amino acids: CASSLGRDNEQFF. The whole variable domain, filled in from reference TRBV5-1 and TRBJ2-1, reads KAGVTQTPRYLIKTRGQQVTLSCSPISGHRSVSWYQQTPGQGLQFLFEYFSETQRNKGNFPGRFSGRQFSNSRSEMNVSTLELGDSALYLCASSLGRDNEQFFGPGTRLTVL.